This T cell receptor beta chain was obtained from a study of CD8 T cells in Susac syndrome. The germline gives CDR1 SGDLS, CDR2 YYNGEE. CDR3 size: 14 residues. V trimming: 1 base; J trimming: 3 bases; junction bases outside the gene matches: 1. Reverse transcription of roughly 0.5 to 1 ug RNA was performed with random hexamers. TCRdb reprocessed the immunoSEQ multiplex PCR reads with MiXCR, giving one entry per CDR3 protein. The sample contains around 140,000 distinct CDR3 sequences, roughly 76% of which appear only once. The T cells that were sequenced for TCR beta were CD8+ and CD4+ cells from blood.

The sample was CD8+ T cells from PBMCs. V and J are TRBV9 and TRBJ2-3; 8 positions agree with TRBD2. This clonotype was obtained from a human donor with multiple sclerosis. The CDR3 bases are TGTGCCAGCAGCGTAATAGCGGGGACAGATACGCAGTATTTT. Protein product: CASSVIAGTDTQYF.